Listed below are T cell receptor beta chains from one sample, sequenced in a study of shared T cell receptors in the human thymus. The protocol was immunoSEQ multiplex PCR, while the TCRdb copy is restricted to in-frame clones and leaves out a portion. The sample lists approximately 68,000 clones, more than 90% occurring once. The specimen sequenced was thymocytes. The receptors come from a human donor. Both conserved end residues are trimmed from each CDR3. D genes are given only for firm matches.

j_gene | d_gene | v_gene | CDR3aa
TRBJ2-3 | TRBD2 | TRBV5-6 | ASSLGLSSGVRTDTQY
TRBJ1-2 | TRBD1 | TRBV27 | ASTLLGDRGHGYT
TRBJ2-6 | NA | TRBV30 | AWTHVMQGSGANVLT
TRBJ1-1 | TRBD1 | TRBV7-9 | ASSLARTGNRNTEAF
TRBJ2-1 | TRBD2 | TRBV4-2 | ASSQKPGLAVSGAYNEQF
TRBJ1-1 | NA | TRBV19 | ASSPTPREVGTEAF
TRBJ2-5 | NA | TRBV12-5 | ASGSRAYQETQY
TRBJ1-1 | TRBD1 | TRBV15 | ATSLPGQGMGYTEAF
TRBJ2-1 | TRBD1 | TRBV6-5 | ASSYSYRGSDEQF
TRBJ2-7 | NA | TRBV7-9 | AIQVPGPYEQY
TRBJ1-1 | TRBD1 | TRBV4-1 | ASSQDKMTGKTEAF
TRBJ2-1 | TRBD1 | TRBV4-2 | ASSQAPSGQSYNEQF
TRBJ2-2 | TRBD2 | TRBV4-2 | ASSQDELAGGPGDTGELF
TRBJ2-7 | NA | TRBV7-9 | ASSPTLSTEQY
TRBJ1-4 | TRBD1 | TRBV7-9 | ASSYRTGGHEKLF
TRBJ1-5 | NA | TRBV19 | ASSLLPWVGSYSNQPQH
TRBJ1-6 | NA | TRBV5-1 | ASSTPNSPLH
TRBJ2-1 | NA | TRBV5-1 | ASRTKVGHNEQF
TRBJ1-6 | NA | TRBV28 | VTKGAGGVSPLH
TRBJ1-2 | NA | TRBV6-5 | ASSHLQGILNGYT
TRBJ2-5 | TRBD2 | TRBV4-2 | ASSQIAGAGETQY
TRBJ2-1 | NA | TRBV21-1 | ASSKETSDSYNEQF
TRBJ1-5 | NA | TRBV6-5 | ATRTGNQPQH
TRBJ1-4 | NA | TRBV4-2 | ASSQREEATNEKLF
TRBJ1-1 | TRBD1 | TRBV5-1 | ASGDSNTEAF
TRBJ2-7 | NA | TRBV5-4 | ASSLGQELLPYEQY
TRBJ1-4 | TRBD1 | TRBV27 | ASSDRTGRVGIATNEKLF
TRBJ1-1 | TRBD1 | TRBV18 | ASSPRGLAF
TRBJ1-2 | TRBD1 | TRBV4-1 | ASSHPNRDRPNYGYT
TRBJ2-1 | TRBD1 | TRBV7-2 | ASSFPRKQGAKQNRF
TRBJ1-6 | NA | TRBV11-1 | ASSQTAGSGFEPLH
TRBJ1-1 | NA | TRBV18 | ASSPPEGRNTEAF
TRBJ2-7 | NA | TRBV5-3 | ARSLAAGLDEQY
TRBJ2-1 | TRBD2 | TRBV14 | ASSPRTSGSTYNEQF
TRBJ1-2 | NA | TRBV25-1 | ASSELALGRGPYGYT
TRBJ1-6 | NA | TRBV28 | ASSFSRSRGHNNSPLH
TRBJ1-2 | TRBD1 | TRBV15 | ATSRGQGRNYGYT
TRBJ1-2 | NA | TRBV6-5 | ASSYSFNRDYGYT
TRBJ2-7 | TRBD2 | TRBV5-1 | ASSLLTSGGAESYEQY
TRBJ1-2 | TRBD1 | TRBV28 | ASTLQWAGGSYKISNYGYT
TRBJ1-1 | TRBD1 | TRBV7-3 | ASSNEGTENTEAF
TRBJ2-7 | NA | TRBV5-5 | ASSLAGNEQY
TRBJ1-1 | TRBD1 | TRBV28 | ASSPKTGVGTEAF
TRBJ1-4 | NA | TRBV7-2 | ASSLGVGQNEKLF
TRBJ2-1 | TRBD2 | TRBV4-3 | ASSQEPAGALDEQF
TRBJ1-2 | TRBD1 | TRBV7-3 | ASSFTGGYGYT
TRBJ2-3 | TRBD2 | TRBV6-4 | ASRQAGDTDTQY
TRBJ2-7 | NA | TRBV18 | ASSPFSSRTTYEQY
TRBJ1-6 | TRBD1 | TRBV19 | ASSIPRTGGNSPLH
TRBJ1-1 | NA | TRBV27 | ASKPHGAEAF
TRBJ1-2 | TRBD1 | TRBV7-8 | ASSYSGQGAYYGYT
TRBJ1-6 | TRBD1 | TRBV2 | ASSDSFSRGRRSNSPLH
TRBJ1-4 | NA | TRBV4-3 | ASSPRFNEKLF
TRBJ1-2 | NA | TRBV4-1 | ASSPWTLAYGYT
TRBJ2-7 | NA | TRBV28 | ASSFLSHRGSYEQY
TRBJ2-7 | NA | TRBV19 | ASMGRTAGYEQY
TRBJ1-3 | TRBD1 | TRBV27 | ASSLSGGRQGKVRVPSSGNTIY
TRBJ1-2 | NA | TRBV7-4 | ASRPSSRVGFGYGYT